The 6 T cell receptor beta chains presented below share a single source sample, sequenced in a study of CXCR3-negative and CXCR3-positive naive CD8 T cells. With UMI labels, 5' RACE was used to prepare the TRB cDNA libraries. TCRdb reprocessed the 5' RACE reads; each CDR3 protein has one entry and no DNA is given. In total, the table holds 150,000 or so distinct CDR3 sequences. Sequencing was done on a sample of naive CXCR3- CD8+ T cells from blood. Described subset: CD45RO-CCR7+CD27+CD95- naive CD8+ T cells lacking CXCR3 (TNR3-). The source is a human donor in good health. Some clones in this sample may be carry-over from other donors' samples.

The rearrangement joins TRBV28 to TRBJ1-5. The CDR3 loop spans 16 amino acids. Germline CDR1 reads MDHEN; CDR2 reads SYDVKM. CDR3: CASSLVGWSSNQPQHF.

The genes are TRBV29-1 and TRBJ2-1; TCRdb reports TRBD1, a call that lacks DNA to check it against. This CDR3 region has 12 residues. Germline V gene lookup returns CDR1 SQVTM and CDR2 ANQGSEA. CDR3 loop: CSVVGTGYEQFF.

The chain uses TRBV7-9 and TRBJ2-7; TCRdb selects TRBD1, and the lack of DNA leaves this call unchecked. The CDR3 runs 15 residues. CDR1 is SEHNR, CDR2 FQNEAQ, per germline (reference sequence). The CDR3 here is CASSLAQGMSYEQYF.

The chain joins TRBV6-2 or TRBV6-3 to TRBJ2-1; without DNA, the TCRdb call of TRBD2 cannot be checked. The germline V gene has CDR1 MNHEY and CDR2 SVGEGT. The CDR3 extends over 15 amino acids. The CDR3 reads CASSPGTSAYNKQFF.

CDR3 residues: CASSLDRSLYGYTF. The rearrangement uses TRBV5-5 and TRBJ1-2. This CDR3 has 14 residues. Germline V gene sequence: CDR1 SGHKS, CDR2 YYEKEE (reference sequence).

The rearrangement uses TRBV6-5 and TRBJ1-1; no DNA is available, so the TRBD1 call from TCRdb remains unchecked. Germline loops: CDR1 MNHEY, CDR2 SVGAGI. This CDR3 comprises 13 residues. The CDR3 loop reads CASTETGGPEAFF.